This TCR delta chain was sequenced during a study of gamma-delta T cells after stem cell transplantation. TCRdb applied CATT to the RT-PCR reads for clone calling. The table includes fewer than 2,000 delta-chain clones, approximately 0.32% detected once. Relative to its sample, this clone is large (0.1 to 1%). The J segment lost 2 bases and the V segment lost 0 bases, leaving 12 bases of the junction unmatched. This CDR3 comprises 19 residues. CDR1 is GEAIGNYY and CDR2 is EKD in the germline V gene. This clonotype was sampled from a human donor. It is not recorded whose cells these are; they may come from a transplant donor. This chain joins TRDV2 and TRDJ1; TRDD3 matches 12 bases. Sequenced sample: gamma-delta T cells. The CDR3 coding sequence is TGTGCCTGTGACACCGTTACTGGGGGATACCCCAAGCCGACCGATAAACTCATCTTT. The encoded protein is CACDTVTGGYPKPTDKLIF.